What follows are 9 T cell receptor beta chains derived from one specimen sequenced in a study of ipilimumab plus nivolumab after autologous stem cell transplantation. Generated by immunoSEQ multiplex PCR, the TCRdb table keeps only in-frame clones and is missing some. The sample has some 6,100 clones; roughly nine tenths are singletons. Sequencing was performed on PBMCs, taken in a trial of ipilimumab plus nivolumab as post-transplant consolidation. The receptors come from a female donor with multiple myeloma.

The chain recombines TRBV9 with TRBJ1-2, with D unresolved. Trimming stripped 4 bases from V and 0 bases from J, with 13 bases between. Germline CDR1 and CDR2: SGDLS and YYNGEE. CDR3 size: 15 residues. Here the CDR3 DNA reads TGTGCCAGCAGCCCCGGAGTGGCTGCTAACTATGGCTACACCTTC. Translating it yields CASSPGVAANYGYTF.

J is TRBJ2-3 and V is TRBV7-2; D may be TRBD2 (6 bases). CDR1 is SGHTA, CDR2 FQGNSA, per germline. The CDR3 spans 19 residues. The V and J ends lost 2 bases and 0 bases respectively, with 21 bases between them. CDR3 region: CASSLRSGGAFTSTDTQYF. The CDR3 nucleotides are TGTGCCAGCAGCTTACGATCTGGCGGGGCTTTCACTAGCACAGATACGCAGTATTTT.

CDR3 sequence reads: CATSIAGTANEKLFF. DNA of the CDR3: TGTGCCACCAGCATAGCCGGGACAGCTAATGAAAAACTGTTTTTT. The chain carries TRBV15 and TRBJ1-4; 7 bases are a match to TRBD1. The CDR3 runs 15 residues. Germline-derived CDR1 and CDR2 are LNHNV and YYDKDF (reference sequence). The J segment lost 3 bases and the V segment lost 4 bases, leaving 5 bases of the junction unmatched.

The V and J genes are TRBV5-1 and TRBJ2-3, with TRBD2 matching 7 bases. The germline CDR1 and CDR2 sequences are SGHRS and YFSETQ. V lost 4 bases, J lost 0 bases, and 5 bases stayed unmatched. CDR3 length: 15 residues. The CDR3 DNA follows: TGCGCCAGCAGCGGACGACTAGCTAGCACAGATACGCAGTATTTT. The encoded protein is CASSGRLASTDTQYF.

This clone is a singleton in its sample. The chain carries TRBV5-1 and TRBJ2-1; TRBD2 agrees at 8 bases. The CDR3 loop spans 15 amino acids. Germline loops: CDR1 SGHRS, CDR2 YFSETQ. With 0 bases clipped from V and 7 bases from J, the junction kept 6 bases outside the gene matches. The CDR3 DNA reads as TGCGCCAGCAGCTTGGCCCAGCGGGAGTTGAATGAGCAGTTCTTC. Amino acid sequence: CASSLAQRELNEQFF.

CDR3 amino acids: CASSYGSIQSRANVLTF. CDR3 in DNA: TGTGCCAGCAGTTATGGGTCGATACAAAGTCGGGCCAACGTCCTGACTTTC. The chain joins TRBV2 to TRBJ2-6, with D uncertain. The germline CDR1 and CDR2 sequences are SNHLY and FYNNEI. V gave up 5 bases and J gave up 5 bases, with 19 bases separating them. The CDR3 sequence is 17 residues long.

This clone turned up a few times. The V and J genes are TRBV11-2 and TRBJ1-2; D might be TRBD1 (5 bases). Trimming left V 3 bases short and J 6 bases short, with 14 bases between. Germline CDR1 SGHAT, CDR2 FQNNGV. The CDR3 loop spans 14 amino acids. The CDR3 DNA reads TGTGCCAGCAGCTTCGTACGGGCACAGGATGGCTACACCTTC. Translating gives CASSFVRAQDGYTF.

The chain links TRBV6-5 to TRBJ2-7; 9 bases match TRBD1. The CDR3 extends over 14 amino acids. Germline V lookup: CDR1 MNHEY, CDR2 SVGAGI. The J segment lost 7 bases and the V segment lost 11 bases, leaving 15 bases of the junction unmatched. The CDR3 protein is CAAQGGTGLREQYF. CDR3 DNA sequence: TGTGCCGCCCAGGGGGGGACAGGGCTACGAGAGCAGTACTTC.

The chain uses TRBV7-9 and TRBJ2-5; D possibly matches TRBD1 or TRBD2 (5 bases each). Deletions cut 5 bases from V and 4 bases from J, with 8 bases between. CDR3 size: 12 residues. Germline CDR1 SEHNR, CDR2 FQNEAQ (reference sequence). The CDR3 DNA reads TGTGCCAGCAGCCGAGGGGTAGAGACCCAGTACTTC. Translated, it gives CASSRGVETQYF. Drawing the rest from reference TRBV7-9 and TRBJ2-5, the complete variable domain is DTGVSQNPRHKITKRGQNVTFRCDPISEHNRLYWYRQTLGQGPEFLTYFQNEAQLEKSRLLSDRFSAERPKGSFSTLEIQRTEQGDSAMYLCASSRGVETQYFGPGTRLLVL.